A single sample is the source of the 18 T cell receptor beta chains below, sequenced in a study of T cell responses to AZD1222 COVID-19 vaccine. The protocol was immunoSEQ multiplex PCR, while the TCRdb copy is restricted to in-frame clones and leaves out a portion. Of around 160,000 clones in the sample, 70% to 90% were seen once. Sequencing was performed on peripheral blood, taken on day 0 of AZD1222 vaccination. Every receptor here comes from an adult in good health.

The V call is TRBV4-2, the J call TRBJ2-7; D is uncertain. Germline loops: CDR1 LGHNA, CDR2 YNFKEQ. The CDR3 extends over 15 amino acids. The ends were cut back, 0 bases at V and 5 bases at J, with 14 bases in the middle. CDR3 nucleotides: TGTGCCAGCAGCCAAGAATGGAACAGTTTAGACGAGCAGTACTTC. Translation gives CASSQEWNSLDEQYF.

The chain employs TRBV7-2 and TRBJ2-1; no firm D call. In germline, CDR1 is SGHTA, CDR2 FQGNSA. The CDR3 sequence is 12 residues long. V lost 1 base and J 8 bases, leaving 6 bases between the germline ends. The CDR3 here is CASSLVLHEQFF. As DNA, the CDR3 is TGTGCCAGCAGCTTAGTACTTCATGAGCAGTTCTTC.

CDR3 region: CASGRGGTANEKLFF. As DNA, the CDR3 is TGTGCCAGCGGCCGCGGGGGGACGGCTAATGAAAAACTGTTTTTT. The rearrangement links TRBV6-5 to TRBJ1-4; D might be TRBD1 (5 bases). V was clipped by 8 bases and J by 3 bases, with 16 bases between them. This CDR3 spans 15 amino acids. Germline V gene data show CDR1 as MNHEY and CDR2 as SVGAGI.

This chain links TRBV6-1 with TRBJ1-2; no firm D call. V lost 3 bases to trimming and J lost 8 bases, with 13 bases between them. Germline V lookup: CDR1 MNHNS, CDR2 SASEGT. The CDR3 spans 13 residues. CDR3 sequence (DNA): TGTGCCAGCAGTGATTGGCGGCGGGGAGGCTACACCTTC. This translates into CASSDWRRGGYTF.

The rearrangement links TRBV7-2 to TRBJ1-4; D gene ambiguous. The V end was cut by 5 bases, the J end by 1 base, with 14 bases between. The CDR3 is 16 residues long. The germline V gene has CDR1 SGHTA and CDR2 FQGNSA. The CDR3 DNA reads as TGTGCCAGCAGCCCCGACCCAACTAGAACTAATGAAAAACTGTTTTTT. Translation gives CASSPDPTRTNEKLFF.

DNA for the CDR3: TGTGCCAGCAGCTTAGAGCTAGCGGGCATCGGCCGATCCTACGAGCAGTACTTC. This codes for CASSLELAGIGRSYEQYF. V and J are TRBV7-2 and TRBJ2-7; the match to TRBD2 covers 8 bases. Germline trimming cut 1 base from V and 1 base from J; bases unmatched to any gene: 12. This CDR3 has 18 residues. Germline assignment: CDR1 SGHTA and CDR2 FQGNSA.

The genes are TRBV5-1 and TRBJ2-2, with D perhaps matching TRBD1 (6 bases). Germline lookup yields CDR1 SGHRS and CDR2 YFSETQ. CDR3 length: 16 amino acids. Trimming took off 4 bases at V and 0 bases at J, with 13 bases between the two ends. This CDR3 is CASSPHRDANTGELFF. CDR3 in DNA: TGCGCCAGCAGCCCCCACAGGGACGCGAACACCGGGGAGCTGTTTTTT.

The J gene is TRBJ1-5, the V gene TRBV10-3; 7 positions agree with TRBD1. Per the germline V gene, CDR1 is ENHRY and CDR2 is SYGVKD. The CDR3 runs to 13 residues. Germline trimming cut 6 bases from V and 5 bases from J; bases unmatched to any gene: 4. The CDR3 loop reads CAISGTAHQPQHF. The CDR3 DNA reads TGTGCCATCAGCGGGACAGCTCATCAGCCCCAGCATTTT.

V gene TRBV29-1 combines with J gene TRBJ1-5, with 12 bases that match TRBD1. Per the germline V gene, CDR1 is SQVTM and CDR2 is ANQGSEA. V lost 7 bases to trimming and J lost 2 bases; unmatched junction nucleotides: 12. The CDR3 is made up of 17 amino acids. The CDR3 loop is CSAAGTGGISGNQPQHF. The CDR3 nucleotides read TGCAGCGCCGCCGGGACAGGGGGCATTAGTGGCAATCAGCCCCAGCATTTT. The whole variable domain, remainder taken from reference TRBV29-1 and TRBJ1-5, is SAVISQKPSRDICQRGTSLTIQCQVDSQVTMMFWYRQQPGQSLTLIATANQGSEATYESGFVIDKFPISRPNLTFSTLTVSNMSPEDSSIYLCSAAGTGGISGNQPQHFGDGTRLSIL.

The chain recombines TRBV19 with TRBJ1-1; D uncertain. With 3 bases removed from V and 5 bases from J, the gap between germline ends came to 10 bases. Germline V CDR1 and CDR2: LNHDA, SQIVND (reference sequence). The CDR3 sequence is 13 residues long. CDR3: CASSIQLTTEAFF. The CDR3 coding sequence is TGTGCCAGTAGTATTCAGTTGACAACTGAAGCTTTCTTT.

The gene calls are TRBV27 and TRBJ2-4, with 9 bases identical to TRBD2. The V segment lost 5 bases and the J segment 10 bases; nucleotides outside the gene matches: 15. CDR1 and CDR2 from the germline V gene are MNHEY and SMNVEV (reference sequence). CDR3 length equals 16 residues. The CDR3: CASSPLTSGTLKIQYF. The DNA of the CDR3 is TGTGCCAGCAGTCCATTGACTAGCGGTACCCTAAAGATTCAGTACTTC.

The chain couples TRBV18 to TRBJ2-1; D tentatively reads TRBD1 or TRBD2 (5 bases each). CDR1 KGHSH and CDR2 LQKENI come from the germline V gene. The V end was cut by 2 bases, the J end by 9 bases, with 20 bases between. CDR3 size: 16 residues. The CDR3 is CASSPASGTRRGEQFF. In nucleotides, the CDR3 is TGTGCCAGCTCACCAGCTTCCGGGACCAGAAGAGGTGAGCAGTTCTTC.

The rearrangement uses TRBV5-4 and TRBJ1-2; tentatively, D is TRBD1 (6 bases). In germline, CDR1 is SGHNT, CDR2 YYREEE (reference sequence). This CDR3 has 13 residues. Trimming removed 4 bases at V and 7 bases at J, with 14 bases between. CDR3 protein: CASSPEWGPGYTF. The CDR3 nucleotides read TGTGCCAGCAGCCCGGAGTGGGGGCCTGGCTACACCTTC.

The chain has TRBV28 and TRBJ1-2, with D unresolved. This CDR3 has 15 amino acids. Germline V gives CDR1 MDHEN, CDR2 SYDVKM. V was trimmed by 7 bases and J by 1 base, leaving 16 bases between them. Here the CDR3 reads CASKPPTFDNYGYTF. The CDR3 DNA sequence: TGTGCCAGCAAGCCTCCGACCTTCGATAACTATGGCTACACCTTC.

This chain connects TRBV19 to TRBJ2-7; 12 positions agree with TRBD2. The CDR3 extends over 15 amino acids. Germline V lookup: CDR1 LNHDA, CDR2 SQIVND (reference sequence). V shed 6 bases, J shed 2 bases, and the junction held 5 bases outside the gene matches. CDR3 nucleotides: TGTGCCAGTAGCGATACTAGCGGGAGGACCTACGAGCAGTACTTC. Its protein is CASSDTSGRTYEQYF.

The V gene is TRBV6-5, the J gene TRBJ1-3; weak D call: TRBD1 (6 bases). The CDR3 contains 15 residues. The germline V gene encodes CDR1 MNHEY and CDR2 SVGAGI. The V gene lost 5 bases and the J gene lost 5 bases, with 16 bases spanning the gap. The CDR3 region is CASSLSPGGRNTIYF. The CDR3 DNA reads TGTGCCAGCAGTCTATCCCCCGGGGGCAGAAACACCATATATTTT.

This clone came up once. The CDR3 DNA reads TGTGCCAGCAGCTTGGCTACTGACCGGGGCTACACCTTC. Translated: CASSLATDRGYTF. V and J are TRBV5-4 and TRBJ1-2; D not certain. Germline V lookup: CDR1 SGHNT, CDR2 YYREEE (reference sequence). CDR3 length equals 13 residues. Trimming took off 0 bases at V and 8 bases at J, with 11 bases between the two ends.

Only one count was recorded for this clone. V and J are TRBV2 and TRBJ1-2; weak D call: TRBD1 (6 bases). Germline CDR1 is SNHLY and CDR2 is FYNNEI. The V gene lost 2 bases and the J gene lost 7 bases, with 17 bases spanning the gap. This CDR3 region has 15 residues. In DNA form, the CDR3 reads TGTGCCAGCAGTGAATTTGGCAGGGGAGGCGGTGGCTACACCTTC. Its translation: CASSEFGRGGGGYTF.